This entry concerns a single T cell receptor (beta chain). The record originates from a study of blood T cell repertoires in COVID-19. Produced via immunoSEQ multiplex PCR; TCRdb's table is partial and in-frame only. The data contain 100,000 to 150,000 clones, 85% to 90% of them singletons. Germline CDR1 LNHDA, CDR2 SQIVND (reference sequence). The CDR3 is made up of 12 amino acids. Trimming left V 10 bases short and J 13 bases short, with 23 bases between. The source of this sequence is a man over 45 with acute or convalescent COVID-19. The rearrangement joins TRBV19 to TRBJ2-7; no reliable D call. Sequences were obtained from peripheral blood. The CDR3 region has the DNA TGTGCCACCTCAATTACCCCTGCGTTTCTTTACTTC. Protein product: CATSITPAFLYF.